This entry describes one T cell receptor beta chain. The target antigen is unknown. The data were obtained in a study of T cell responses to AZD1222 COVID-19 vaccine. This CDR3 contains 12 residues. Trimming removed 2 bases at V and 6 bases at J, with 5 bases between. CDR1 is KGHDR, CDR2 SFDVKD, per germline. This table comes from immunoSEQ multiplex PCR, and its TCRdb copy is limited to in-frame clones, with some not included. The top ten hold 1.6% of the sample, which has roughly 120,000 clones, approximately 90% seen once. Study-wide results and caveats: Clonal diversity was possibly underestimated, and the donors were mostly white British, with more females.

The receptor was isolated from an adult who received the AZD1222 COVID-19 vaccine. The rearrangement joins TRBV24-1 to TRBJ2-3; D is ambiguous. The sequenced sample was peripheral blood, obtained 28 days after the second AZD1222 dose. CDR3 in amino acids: CATSDSGDTQYF. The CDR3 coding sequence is TGTGCCACCAGTGATTCTGGGGATACGCAGTATTTT.